This T cell receptor beta chain was recovered during a study of identical twins. Via MiXCR, TCRdb re-called the 5' RACE reads, giving one row per CDR3 protein. The sample shows hundreds of thousands of distinct CDR3 sequences, 15% to 20% of them seen only once. Trimming cost V 5 bases and J 6 bases, with 8 bases left between them. The CDR3 consists of 12 residues. Per the germline V gene, CDR1 is MNHEY and CDR2 is SVGAGI. This same sample was also part of a study on T cells expressing NK-cell markers.

Material: PBMCs. This sequence joins TRBV6-5 and TRBJ2-1; D is uncertain. This TCR came from a woman aged 18 to 35 in good health. This chain's CDR3 is CASSTSGNEQFF. DNA for the CDR3: TGTGCCAGCAGTACCTCGGGCAATGAGCAGTTCTTC.